Listed here are 9 T cell receptor beta chains from one sample, sequenced in a study of T cells in Graves' hyperthyroidism and ophthalmopathy. From RNA transcripts, TCR beta CDR3 regions were amplified. Researchers ran a first-round RT-PCR on the TCR CDR3 using the HTBI primer set. TCRdb re-analysed the multiplex PCR reads in MiXCR, keeping a single row per CDR3 protein. The sample has over 200,000 distinct CDR3 sequences; about 15% are singletons. Source material: blood. All receptors derive from a man aged 45-65 years with Graves' hyperthyroidism.

This clonotype was observed many times. This chain connects TRBV2 to TRBJ1-2; D perhaps matches TRBD1 (6 bases). The V end lost 4 bases, the J end lost 3 bases, and 9 bases lay between the germline ends. CDR3 length: 13 residues. Germline loops: CDR1 SNHLY, CDR2 FYNNEI. The CDR3 reads CASSVEGDYGYTF. The CDR3 DNA reads as TGTGCCAGCAGTGTGGAGGGGGACTATGGCTACACCTTC.

V is TRBV30 and J is TRBJ2-1; D gene ambiguous. Trimming left V 2 bases short and J 7 bases short, with 6 bases between. The germline V gene has CDR1 GTSNPN and CDR2 SVGIG (reference sequence). This CDR3 spans 11 amino acids. In nucleotides, the CDR3 is TGTGCCTGGAGTAATTTGAATGAGCAGTTCTTC. Its protein product is CAWSNLNEQFF.

At least ten counts were recorded for this clonotype. The chain recombines TRBV5-1 with TRBJ2-5; perhaps TRBD2 as D (6 bases). Germline V gives CDR1 SGHRS, CDR2 YFSETQ. The ends were cut back, 2 bases at V and 4 bases at J, with 18 bases in the middle. CDR3 size: 16 residues. The CDR3 sequence is CASSFGPVRDTETQYF. The CDR3 region has the DNA TGCGCCAGCAGCTTCGGACCGGTGCGGGATACAGAGACCCAGTACTTC.

This clonotype was seen many times. The V gene is TRBV12-3 or TRBV12-4, the J gene TRBJ2-5, with D perhaps TRBD2 (6 bases). The CDR3 spans 15 residues. V shed 1 base and J shed 4 bases, with 13 bases lying between them. The CDR3 region has the DNA TGTGCCAGCAGTTTAGAACTAGCAGGGCGAGAGACCCAGTACTTC. Translated, it gives CASSLELAGRETQYF.

This clonotype was detected ten times or more. The chain has TRBV11-3 and TRBJ2-1, with D tentatively TRBD2 (6 bases). Per germline, CDR1 SGHNT and CDR2 YENEEA. The CDR3 has 15 amino acids. V gave up 3 bases and J gave up 10 bases, with 19 bases separating them. DNA of the CDR3: TGTGCCAGCAGCTTCATGAGGGCCCGGGGGAGAGAGCAGTTCTTC. This encodes CASSFMRARGREQFF.

This clonotype occurred many times. The gene calls are TRBV6-1 and TRBJ1-5, with D perhaps TRBD1 (5 bases). V lost 3 bases and J 0 bases, leaving 9 bases between the germline ends. The germline V gene encodes CDR1 MNHNS and CDR2 SASEGT. The CDR3 runs to 15 residues. The CDR3 loop is CASSDRQGSNQPQHF. The CDR3 nucleotides read TGTGCCAGCAGTGATCGCCAGGGTAGCAATCAGCCCCAGCATTTT.

This clonotype appeared a few times. The chain combines TRBV7-8 with TRBJ1-1; no firm D call. The CDR3 sequence is 14 residues long. The germline V gene encodes CDR1 SGHVS and CDR2 FQNEAQ. V lost 2 bases and J lost 5, with 12 bases in between. The DNA for the CDR3 is TGTGCCAGCAGCTTAAGAGGTGTCAGAACTGAAGCTTTCTTT. Translating gives CASSLRGVRTEAFF.

This clonotype was counted once. The rearrangement joins TRBV5-1 to TRBJ2-5; TRBD1 might be the D (6 bases). There are 15 residues in the CDR3. The V gene lost 4 bases and the J gene lost 5 bases, with 18 bases spanning the gap. The germline V gene has CDR1 SGHRS and CDR2 YFSETQ. CDR3 nucleotide sequence: TGCGCCAGCAGCCCCGGTGGGGGCTCTTCGGAGACCCAGTACTTC. The encoded protein is CASSPGGGSSETQYF.

On this clonotype itself: A much larger clone differs from this one at a single base, so this may be a read error. V and J are TRBV5-1 and TRBJ2-1; the D call may be TRBD1 or TRBD2 (5 bases each). CDR1 and CDR2 from the germline V gene are SGHRS and YFSETQ. The length of the CDR3 is 17 residues. Between the trimmed V and J ends, which lost 3 bases and 6 bases, there was a span of 22 bases. In nucleotides, the CDR3 is TGCGCCAGCAGCTACGACACGGGGCAGAGGGCCTGCAATGAGCAGTTCTTC. It codes for CASSYDTGQRACNEQFF.